The source of this TCR beta chain is a study of PD-1 blockade in classical Hodgkin lymphoma. The table came from immunoSEQ multiplex PCR; TCRdb's copy has only in-frame clones and leaves some out. Of 57,000 or so clones listed, approximately 90% are singletons. Findings and caveats of the study: By cycle point C4D1, TCR diversity had risen significantly in CD4+ cells (but not CD8+ cells). Any patient who commenced nivolumab under 1 year after ASCT was excluded. Baseline diversity resembling that of newly diagnosed patients was seen in complete responders.

Turning to this clone: The antigen remains unidentified.

Patients all relapsed after autologous stem cell transplantation, and there was variation in brentuximab vedotin exposure. Best responses were complete response, partial response or progressive disease. The CDR3 runs to 15 residues. Germline V lookup: CDR1 SGHNT, CDR2 YYREEE (reference sequence). V was pared by 4 bases and J by 2 bases, with 13 bases between. The material was peripheral blood mononuclear cells (PBMCs), obtained at baseline. This chain uses TRBV5-4 with TRBJ2-1, with a weak D call TRBD2 (5 bases). The TCR was taken from a human donor with classical Hodgkin lymphoma. The CDR3 sequence is CASSPRLATYNEQFF. Written as DNA, the CDR3 is TGTGCCAGCAGCCCCCGCCTAGCTACCTACAATGAGCAGTTCTTC.